This T cell receptor beta chain was identified during a study of shared clonotypes between healthy human individuals. Study-level findings and limits: Lower generation probabilities were found for non-shared clonotypes than for those shared by all four donors. Sharing of clonotypes among donors was expected to vary with sequencing depth.

Donation came from healthy HIV-negative adults that had no recent acute infections or vaccinations. CDR1 is SGDLS, CDR2 YYNGEE, per germline. This CDR3 has 16 amino acids. V lost 3 bases and J 0 bases, leaving 13 bases between the germline ends. Comment on this clone: Its antigen is currently unknown.

As handled by the study authors: Filtering was not the same, since immunoSEQ gave junction-only sequences without quality scores. The assay was immunoSEQ multiplex PCR, and TCRdb's table has in-frame clones only and misses some. The V and J calls and clone size were taken over from that table, and D and trimming were inferred from the DNA. The sample lists about 1 million clones; roughly 80% were seen once. V is TRBV9 and J is TRBJ1-3; D gene ambiguous. Material: memory CD4+ T cells sorted from blood. Subset noted: CD45RA-negative fraction. The clonotype originates from a man younger than 30 in good health. CDR3 sequence reads: CASSADGIYSGNTIYF. The DNA of the CDR3 is TGTGCCAGCAGCGCAGACGGGATTTACTCTGGAAACACCATATATTTT.